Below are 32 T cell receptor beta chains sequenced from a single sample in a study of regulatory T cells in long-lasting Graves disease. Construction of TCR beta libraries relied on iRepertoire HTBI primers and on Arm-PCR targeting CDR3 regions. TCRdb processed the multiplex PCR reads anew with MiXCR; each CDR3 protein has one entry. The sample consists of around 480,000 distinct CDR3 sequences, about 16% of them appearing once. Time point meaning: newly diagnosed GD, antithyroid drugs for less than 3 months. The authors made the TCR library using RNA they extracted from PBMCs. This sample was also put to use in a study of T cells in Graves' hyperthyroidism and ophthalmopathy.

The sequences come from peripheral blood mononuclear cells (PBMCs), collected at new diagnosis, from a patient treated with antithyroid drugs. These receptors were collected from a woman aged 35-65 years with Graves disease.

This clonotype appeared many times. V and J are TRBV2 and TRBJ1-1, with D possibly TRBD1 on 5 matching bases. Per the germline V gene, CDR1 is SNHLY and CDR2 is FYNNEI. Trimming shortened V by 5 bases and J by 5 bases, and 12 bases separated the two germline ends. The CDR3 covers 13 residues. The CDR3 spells CASSTGEGTEAFF. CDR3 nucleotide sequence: TGTGCCAGCAGTACAGGCGAGGGGACTGAAGCTTTCTTT.

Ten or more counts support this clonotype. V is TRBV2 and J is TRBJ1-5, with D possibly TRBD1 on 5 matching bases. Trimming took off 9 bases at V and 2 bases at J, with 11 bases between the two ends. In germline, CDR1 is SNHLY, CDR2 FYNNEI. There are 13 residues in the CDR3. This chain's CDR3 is CARFRDGNQPQHF. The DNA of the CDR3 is TGTGCCAGGTTCCGGGACGGCAATCAGCCCCAGCATTTT. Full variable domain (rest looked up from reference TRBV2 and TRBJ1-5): EPEVTQTPSHQVTQMGQEVILRCVPISNHLYFYWYRQILGQKVEFLVSFYNNEISEKSEIFDDQFSVERPDGSNFTLKIRSTKLEDSAMYFCARFRDGNQPQHFGDGTRLSIL.

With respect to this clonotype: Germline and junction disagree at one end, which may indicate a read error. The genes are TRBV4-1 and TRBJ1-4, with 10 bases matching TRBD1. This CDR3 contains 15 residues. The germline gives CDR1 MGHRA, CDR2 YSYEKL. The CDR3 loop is CASTRSGTGDEKPFF. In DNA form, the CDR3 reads TGCGCCAGCACTCGCTCCGGGACAGGGGATGAAAAACCGTTTTTT.

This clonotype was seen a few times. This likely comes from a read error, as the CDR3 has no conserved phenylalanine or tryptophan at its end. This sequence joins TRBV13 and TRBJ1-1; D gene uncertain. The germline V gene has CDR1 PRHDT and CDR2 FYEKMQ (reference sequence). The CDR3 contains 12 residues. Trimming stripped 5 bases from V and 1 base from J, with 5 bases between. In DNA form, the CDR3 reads TGTGCCAGCAGCCTTAGGAACACTGAAGCTTTCTCT. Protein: CASSLRNTEAFS.

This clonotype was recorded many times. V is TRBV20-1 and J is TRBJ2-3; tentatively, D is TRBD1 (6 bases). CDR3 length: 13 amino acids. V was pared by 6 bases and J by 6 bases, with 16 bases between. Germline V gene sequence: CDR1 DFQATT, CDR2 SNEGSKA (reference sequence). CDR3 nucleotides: TGCAGTGCCGGGACACCGGGGATGGATACGCAGTATTTT. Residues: CSAGTPGMDTQYF.

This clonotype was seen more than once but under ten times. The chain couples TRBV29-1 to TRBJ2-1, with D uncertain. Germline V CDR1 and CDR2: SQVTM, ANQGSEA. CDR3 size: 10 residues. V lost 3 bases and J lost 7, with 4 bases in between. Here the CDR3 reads CSVEGNEQFF. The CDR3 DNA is TGCAGCGTTGAGGGGAATGAGCAGTTCTTC.

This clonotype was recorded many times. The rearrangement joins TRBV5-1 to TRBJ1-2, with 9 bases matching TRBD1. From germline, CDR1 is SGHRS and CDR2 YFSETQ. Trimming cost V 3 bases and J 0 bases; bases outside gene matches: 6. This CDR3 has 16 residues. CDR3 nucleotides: TGCGCCAGCAGCTGGACAGGGGATACCTCTAACTATGGCTACACCTTC. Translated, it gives CASSWTGDTSNYGYTF.

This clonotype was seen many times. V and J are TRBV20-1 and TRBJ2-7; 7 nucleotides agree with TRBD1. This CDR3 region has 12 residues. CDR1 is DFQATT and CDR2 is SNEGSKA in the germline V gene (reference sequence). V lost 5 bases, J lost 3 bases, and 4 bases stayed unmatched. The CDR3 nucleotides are TGCAGTGCTCGCAGACAGGGCTACGAGCAGTACTTC. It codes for CSARRQGYEQYF.

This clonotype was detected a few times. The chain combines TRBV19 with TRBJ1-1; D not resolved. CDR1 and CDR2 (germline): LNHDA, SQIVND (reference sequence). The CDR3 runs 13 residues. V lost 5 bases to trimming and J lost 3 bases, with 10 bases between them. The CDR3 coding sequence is TGTGCCAGTAGTGTCCTCGATGACACTGAAGCTTTCTTT. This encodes CASSVLDDTEAFF.

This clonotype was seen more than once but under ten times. The CDR3 region has the DNA TGTGCCAGCAGCGTAGGAAGAGGGGGCGCGGAGACCCAGTACTTC. Amino acid sequence: CASSVGRGGAETQYF. This chain uses TRBV9 with TRBJ2-5; TRBD1 aligns across 7 bases. Germline V gene lookup returns CDR1 SGDLS and CDR2 YYNGEE. Unmatched junction bases numbered 7, after V lost 0 bases and J lost 5 bases. The CDR3 has 15 amino acids.

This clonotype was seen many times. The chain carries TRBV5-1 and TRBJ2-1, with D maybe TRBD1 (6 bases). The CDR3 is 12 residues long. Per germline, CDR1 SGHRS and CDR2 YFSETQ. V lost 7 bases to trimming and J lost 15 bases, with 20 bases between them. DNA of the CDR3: TGCGCCAGCTCACTTGCCACAGGGCGTCGGTTCTTC. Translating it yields CASSLATGRRFF. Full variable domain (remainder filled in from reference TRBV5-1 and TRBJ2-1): KAGVTQTPRYLIKTRGQQVTLSCSPISGHRSVSWYQQTPGQGLQFLFEYFSETQRNKGNFPGRFSGRQFSNSRSEMNVSTLELGDSALYLCASSLATGRRFFGPGTRLTVL.

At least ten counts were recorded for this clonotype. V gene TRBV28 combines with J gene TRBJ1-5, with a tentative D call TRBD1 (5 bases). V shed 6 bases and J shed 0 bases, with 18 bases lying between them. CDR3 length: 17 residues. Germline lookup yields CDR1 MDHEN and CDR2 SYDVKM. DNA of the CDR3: TGTGCCAGCAGCCTGCAGGGTTCGGCCTATAGCAATCAGCCCCAGCATTTT. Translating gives CASSLQGSAYSNQPQHF.

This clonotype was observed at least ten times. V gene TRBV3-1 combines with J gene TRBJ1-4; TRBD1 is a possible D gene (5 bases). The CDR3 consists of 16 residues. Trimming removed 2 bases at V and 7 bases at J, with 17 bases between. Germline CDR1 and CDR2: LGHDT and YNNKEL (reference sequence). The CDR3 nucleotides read TGTGCCAGCAGCCAACAAGGGAGGGGATCGGGTGAAAAACTGTTTTTT. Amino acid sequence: CASSQQGRGSGEKLFF. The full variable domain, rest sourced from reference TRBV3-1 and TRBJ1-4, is DTAVSQTPKYLVTQMGNDKSIKCEQNLGHDTMYWYKQDSKKFLKIMFSYNNKELIINETVPNRFSPKSPDKAHLNLHINSLELGDSAVYFCASSQQGRGSGEKLFFGSGTQLSVL.

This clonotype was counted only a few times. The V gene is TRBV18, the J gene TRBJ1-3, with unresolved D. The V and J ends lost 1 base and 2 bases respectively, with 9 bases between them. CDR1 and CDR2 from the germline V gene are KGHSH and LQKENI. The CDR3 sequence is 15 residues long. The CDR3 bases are TGTGCCAGCTCACCACAGTCAGGACCTGGAAACACCATATATTTT. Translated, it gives CASSPQSGPGNTIYF.

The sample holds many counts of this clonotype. The CDR3 region has the DNA TGCAGCGTTTGTAGGGAGGGCAATGAGCAGTTCTTC. This gives the protein CSVCREGNEQFF. The gene calls are TRBV29-1 and TRBJ2-1, with TRBD2 matching over 7 bases. Germline assignment: CDR1 SQVTM and CDR2 ANQGSEA. After removal of 5 bases from V and 6 bases from J, the junction contained 4 bases not matched to a gene. The CDR3 sequence is 12 residues long.

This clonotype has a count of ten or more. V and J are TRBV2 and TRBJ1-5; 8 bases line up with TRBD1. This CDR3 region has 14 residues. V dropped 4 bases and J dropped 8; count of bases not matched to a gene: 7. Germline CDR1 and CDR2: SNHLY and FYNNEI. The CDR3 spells CASSVWTGPEPQHF. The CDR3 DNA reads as TGTGCCAGCAGTGTCTGGACAGGGCCAGAGCCCCAGCATTTT.

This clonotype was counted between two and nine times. DNA for the CDR3: TGTGCCACCAGCAGAGGGGAGGATCAGCCCCAGCATTTT. Its translation: CATSRGEDQPQHF. This sequence joins TRBV15 and TRBJ1-5, with unresolved D. There are 13 residues in the CDR3. Trimming removed 1 base at V and 5 bases at J, with 6 bases between. Germline CDR1 is LNHNV and CDR2 is YYDKDF (reference sequence).

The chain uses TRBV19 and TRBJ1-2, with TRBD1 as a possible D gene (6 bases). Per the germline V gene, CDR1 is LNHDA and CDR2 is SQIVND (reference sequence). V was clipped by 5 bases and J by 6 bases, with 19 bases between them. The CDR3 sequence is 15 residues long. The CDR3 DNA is TGTGCCAGTAGTCAAGTCCCAAGGCACAGGGATGGCTACACCTTC. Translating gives CASSQVPRHRDGYTF.

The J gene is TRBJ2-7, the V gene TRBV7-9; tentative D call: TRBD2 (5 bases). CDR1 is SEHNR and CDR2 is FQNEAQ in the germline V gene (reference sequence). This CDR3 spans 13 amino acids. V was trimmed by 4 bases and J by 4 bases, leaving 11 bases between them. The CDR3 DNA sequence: TGTGCCAGCAGCTCCCGTCGGGGTTACGAGCAGTACTTC. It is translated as CASSSRRGYEQYF. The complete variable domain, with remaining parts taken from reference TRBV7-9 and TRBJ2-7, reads DTGVSQNPRHKITKRGQNVTFRCDPISEHNRLYWYRQTLGQGPEFLTYFQNEAQLEKSRLLSDRFSAERPKGSFSTLEIQRTEQGDSAMYLCASSSRRGYEQYFGPGTRLTVT.

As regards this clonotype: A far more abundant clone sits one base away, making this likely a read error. CDR3 sequence (DNA): TGTGCCAGCATCTTATTGAACACTGAAGCTTTCTTT. Translating gives CASILLNTEAFF. V is TRBV7-9 and J is TRBJ1-1, with D unresolved. The CDR3 length is 12 residues. CDR1 SEHNR and CDR2 FQNEAQ come from the germline V gene (reference sequence).

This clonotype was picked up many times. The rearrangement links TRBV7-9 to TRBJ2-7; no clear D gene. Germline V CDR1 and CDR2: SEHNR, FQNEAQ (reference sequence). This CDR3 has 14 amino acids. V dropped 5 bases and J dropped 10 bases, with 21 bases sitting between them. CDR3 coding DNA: TGTGCCAGCAGCCTTTCAACAAGGACGCCGGAACAGTACTTC. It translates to CASSLSTRTPEQYF.

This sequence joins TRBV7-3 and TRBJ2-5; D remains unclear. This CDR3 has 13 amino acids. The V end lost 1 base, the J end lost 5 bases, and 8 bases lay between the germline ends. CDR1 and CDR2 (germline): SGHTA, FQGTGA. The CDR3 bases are TGTGCCAGCAGCTTAAACCCCCGCGAGACCCAGTACTTC. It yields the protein CASSLNPRETQYF.

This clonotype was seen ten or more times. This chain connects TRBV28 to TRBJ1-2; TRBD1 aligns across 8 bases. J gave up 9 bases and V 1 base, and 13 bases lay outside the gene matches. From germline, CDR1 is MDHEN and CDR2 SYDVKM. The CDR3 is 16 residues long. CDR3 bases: TGTGCCAGCAGTTTATCCGGACAGGGCCGGTTTACTAGCTACACCTTC. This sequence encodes CASSLSGQGRFTSYTF.

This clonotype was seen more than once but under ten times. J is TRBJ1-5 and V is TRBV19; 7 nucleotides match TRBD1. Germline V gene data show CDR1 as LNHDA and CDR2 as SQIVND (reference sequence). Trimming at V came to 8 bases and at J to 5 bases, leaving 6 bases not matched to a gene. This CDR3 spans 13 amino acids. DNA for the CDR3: TGTGCCAGTTCGGACAGGAGCCATCAGCCCCAGCATTTT. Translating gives CASSDRSHQPQHF. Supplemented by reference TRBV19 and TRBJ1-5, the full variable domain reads DGGITQSPKYLFRKEGQNVTLSCEQNLNHDAMYWYRQDPGQGLRLIYYSQIVNDFQKGDIAEGYSVSREKKESFPLTVTSAQKNPTAFYLCASSDRSHQPQHFGDGTRLSIL.

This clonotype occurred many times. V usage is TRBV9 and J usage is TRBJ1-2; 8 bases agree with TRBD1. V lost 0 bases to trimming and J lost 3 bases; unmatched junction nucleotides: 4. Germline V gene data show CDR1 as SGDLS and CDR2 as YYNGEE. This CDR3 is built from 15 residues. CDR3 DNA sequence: TGTGCCAGCAGCGTAGAGGCAGGGGGCTACTATGGCTACACCTTC. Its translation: CASSVEAGGYYGYTF.

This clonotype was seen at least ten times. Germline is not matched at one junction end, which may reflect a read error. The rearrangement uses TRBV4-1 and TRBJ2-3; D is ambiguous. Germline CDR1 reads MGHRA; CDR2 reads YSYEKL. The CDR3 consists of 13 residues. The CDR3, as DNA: TGTGCCAGCAGCCAATTAGGCACAGATACGCAGTATTTT. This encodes CASSQLGTDTQYF.

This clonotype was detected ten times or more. The CDR3 here is CASRKIQGVQETQYF. Here the CDR3 DNA reads TGTGCCAGCAGGAAAATACAGGGGGTCCAAGAGACCCAGTACTTC. The chain couples TRBV2 to TRBJ2-5, with 8 bases identical to TRBD1. Germline V gene lookup returns CDR1 SNHLY and CDR2 FYNNEI. The CDR3 has 15 amino acids. Germline trimming cut 6 bases from V and 1 base from J; bases unmatched to any gene: 7.

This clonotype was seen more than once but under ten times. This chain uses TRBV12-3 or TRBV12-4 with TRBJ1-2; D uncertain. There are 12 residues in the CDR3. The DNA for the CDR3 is TGTGCTAACTTCGAGTCGAACTATGGCTACACCTTC. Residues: CANFESNYGYTF.

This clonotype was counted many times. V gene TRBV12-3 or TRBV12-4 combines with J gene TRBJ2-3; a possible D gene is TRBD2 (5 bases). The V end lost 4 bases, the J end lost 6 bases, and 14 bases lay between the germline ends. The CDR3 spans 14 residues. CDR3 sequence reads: CASSSADQMDTQYF. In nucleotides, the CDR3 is TGTGCCAGCAGTTCAGCGGACCAAATGGATACGCAGTATTTT.

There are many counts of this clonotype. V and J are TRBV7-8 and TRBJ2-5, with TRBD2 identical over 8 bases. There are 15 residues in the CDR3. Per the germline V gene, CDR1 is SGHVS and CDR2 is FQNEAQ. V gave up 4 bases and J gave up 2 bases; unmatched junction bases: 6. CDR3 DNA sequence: TGTGCCAGCAGCTGGGGGACTAGGGATCAAGAGACCCAGTACTTC. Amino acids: CASSWGTRDQETQYF.

The CDR3 coding sequence is TGTGCCAGCAGCTTCCCTGGGGTCTACTCTGGGGCCAACGTCCTGACTTTC. This gives the protein CASSFPGVYSGANVLTF. J is TRBJ2-6 and V is TRBV5-5; D gene ambiguous. The V end was cut by 2 bases, the J end by 0 bases, with 12 bases between. Germline CDR1 reads SGHKS; CDR2 reads YYEKEE (reference sequence). This CDR3 is 17 amino acids long.

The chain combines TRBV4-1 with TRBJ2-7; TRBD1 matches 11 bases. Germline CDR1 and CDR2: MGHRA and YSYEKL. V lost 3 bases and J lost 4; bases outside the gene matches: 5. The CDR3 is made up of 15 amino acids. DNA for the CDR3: TGCGCCAGCAGCCAGAACCGGGACAGGGGGTACGAGCAGTACTTC. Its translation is CASSQNRDRGYEQYF.